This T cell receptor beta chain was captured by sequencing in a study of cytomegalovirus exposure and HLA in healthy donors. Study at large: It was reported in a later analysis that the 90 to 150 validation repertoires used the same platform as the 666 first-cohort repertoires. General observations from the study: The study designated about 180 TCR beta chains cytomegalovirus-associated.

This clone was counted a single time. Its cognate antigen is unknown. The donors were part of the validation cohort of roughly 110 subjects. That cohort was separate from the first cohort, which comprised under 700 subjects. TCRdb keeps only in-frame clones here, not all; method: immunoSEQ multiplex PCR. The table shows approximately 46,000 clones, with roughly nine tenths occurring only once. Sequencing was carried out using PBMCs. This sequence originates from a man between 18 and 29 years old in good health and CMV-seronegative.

For the CDR3, the DNA is TGTGCCAGCAGCTCTACAGGGGAATGGAGCTACGAGCAGTACTTC. Translated, it gives CASSSTGEWSYEQYF. This chain joins TRBV7-9 and TRBJ2-7; TRBD1 agrees at 7 bases. The CDR3 runs 15 residues. With V trimmed by 4 bases and J by 3 bases, 9 bases remained unmatched. Germline V gene lookup returns CDR1 SEHNR and CDR2 FQNEAQ (reference sequence).